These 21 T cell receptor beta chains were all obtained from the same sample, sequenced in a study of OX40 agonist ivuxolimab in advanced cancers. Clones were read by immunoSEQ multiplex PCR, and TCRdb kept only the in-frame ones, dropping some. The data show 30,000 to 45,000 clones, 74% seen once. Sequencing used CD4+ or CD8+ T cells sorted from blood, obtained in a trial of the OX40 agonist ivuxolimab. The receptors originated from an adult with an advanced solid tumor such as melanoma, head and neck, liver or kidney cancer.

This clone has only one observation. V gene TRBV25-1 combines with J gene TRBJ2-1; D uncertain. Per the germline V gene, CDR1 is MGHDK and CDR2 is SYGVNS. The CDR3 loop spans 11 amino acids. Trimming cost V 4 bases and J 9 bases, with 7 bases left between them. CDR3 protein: CASSGRSEQFF. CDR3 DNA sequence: TGTGCCAGCAGTGGACGATCTGAGCAGTTCTTC.

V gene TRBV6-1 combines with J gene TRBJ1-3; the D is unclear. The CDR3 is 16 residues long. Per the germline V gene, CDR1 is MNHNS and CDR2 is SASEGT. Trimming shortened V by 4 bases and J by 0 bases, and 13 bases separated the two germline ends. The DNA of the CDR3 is TGTGCCAGCAGTGTTTACTCCGTCAGCTCTGGAAACACCATATATTTT. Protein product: CASSVYSVSSGNTIYF.

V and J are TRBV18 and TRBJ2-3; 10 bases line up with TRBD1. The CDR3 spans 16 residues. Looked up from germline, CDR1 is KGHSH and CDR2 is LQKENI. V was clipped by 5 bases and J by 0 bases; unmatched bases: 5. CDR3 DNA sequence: TGTGCCAGCTCATCTAAGGACAGGGGGAGCACAGATACGCAGTATTTT. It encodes CASSSKDRGSTDTQYF.

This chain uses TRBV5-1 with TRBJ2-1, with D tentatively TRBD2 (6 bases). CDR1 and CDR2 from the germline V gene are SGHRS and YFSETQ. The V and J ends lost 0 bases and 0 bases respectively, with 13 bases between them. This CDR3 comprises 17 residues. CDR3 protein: CASSLVGSEGSYNEQFF. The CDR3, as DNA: TGCGCCAGCAGCTTGGTCGGGTCGGAGGGCTCCTACAATGAGCAGTTCTTC.

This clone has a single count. The CDR3, as DNA: TGTGCCAGCAGCTTAGGCGGAGGAAGAACTAATGAAAAACTGTTTTTT. It translates to CASSLGGGRTNEKLFF. The gene calls are TRBV7-8 and TRBJ1-4; the D is unclear. Trimming pared 1 base from V and 1 base from J, leaving 10 bases between. Per the germline V gene, CDR1 is SGHVS and CDR2 is FQNEAQ. The CDR3 loop spans 16 amino acids.

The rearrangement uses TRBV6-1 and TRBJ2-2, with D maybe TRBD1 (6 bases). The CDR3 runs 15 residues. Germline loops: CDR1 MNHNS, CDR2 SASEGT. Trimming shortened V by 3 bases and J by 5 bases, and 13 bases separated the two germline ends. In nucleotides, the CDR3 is TGTGCCAGCAGTGATTCGGGACATCAGACCGGGGAGCTGTTTTTT. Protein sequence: CASSDSGHQTGELFF.

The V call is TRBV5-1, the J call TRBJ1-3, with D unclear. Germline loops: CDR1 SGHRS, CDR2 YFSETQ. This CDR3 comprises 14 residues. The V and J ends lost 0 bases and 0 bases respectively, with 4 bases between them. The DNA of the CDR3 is TGCGCCAGCAGCTTGGCCAGCTCTGGAAACACCATATATTTT. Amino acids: CASSLASSGNTIYF. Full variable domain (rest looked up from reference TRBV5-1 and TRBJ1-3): KAGVTQTPRYLIKTRGQQVTLSCSPISGHRSVSWYQQTPGQGLQFLFEYFSETQRNKGNFPGRFSGRQFSNSRSEMNVSTLELGDSALYLCASSLASSGNTIYFGEGSWLTVV.

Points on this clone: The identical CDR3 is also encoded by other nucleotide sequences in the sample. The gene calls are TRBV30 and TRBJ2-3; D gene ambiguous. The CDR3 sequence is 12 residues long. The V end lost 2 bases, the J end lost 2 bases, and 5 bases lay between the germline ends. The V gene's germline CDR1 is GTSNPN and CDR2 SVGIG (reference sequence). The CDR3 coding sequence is TGTGCCTGGAGTCTATTCACAGATACGCAGTATTTT. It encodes CAWSLFTDTQYF.

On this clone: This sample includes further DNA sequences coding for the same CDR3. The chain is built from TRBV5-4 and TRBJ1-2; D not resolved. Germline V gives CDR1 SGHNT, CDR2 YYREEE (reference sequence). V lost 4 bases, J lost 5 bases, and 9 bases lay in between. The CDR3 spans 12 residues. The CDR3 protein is CASSAAGYGYTF. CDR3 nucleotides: TGTGCCAGCAGCGCCGCAGGATATGGCTACACCTTC.

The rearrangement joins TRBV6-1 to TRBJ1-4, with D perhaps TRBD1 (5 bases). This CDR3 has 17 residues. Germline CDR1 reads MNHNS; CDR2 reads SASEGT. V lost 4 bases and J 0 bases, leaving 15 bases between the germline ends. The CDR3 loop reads CASSVAFGGTTNEKLFF. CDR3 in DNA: TGTGCCAGCAGTGTAGCGTTCGGGGGGACAACTAATGAAAAACTGTTTTTT.

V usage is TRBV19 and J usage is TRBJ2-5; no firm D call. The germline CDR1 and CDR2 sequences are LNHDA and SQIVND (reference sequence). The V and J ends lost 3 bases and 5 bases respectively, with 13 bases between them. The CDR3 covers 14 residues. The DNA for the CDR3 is TGTGCCAGTAGTATCCAAAGGTCCGTGGAGACCCAGTACTTC. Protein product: CASSIQRSVETQYF.

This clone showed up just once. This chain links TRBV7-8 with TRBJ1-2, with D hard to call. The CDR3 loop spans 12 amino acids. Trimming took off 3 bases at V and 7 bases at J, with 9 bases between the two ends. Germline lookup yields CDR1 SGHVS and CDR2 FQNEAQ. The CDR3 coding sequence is TGTGCCAGCAGCTTGGCCGTCATTGGCTACACCTTC. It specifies CASSLAVIGYTF.

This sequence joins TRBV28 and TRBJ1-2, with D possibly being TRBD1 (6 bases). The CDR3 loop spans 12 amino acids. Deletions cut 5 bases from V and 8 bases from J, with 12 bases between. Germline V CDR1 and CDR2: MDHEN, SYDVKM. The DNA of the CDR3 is TGTGCCAGCAGTAACCCCAGGGGCGGCTACACCTTC. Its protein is CASSNPRGGYTF.

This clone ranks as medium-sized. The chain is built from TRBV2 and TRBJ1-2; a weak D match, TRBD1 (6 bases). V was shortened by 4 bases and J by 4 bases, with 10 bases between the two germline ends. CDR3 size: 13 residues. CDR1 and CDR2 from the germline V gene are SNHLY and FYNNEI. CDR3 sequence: CASSGRQVYGYTF. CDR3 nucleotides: TGTGCCAGCAGTGGACGACAGGTCTATGGCTACACCTTC.

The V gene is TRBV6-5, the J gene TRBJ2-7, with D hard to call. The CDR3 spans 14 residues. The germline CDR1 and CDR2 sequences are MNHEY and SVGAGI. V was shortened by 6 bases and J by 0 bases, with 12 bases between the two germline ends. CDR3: CASRPTVSSYEQYV. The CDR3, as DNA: TGTGCCAGCAGACCGACGGTAAGCTCCTACGAGCAGTACGTC.

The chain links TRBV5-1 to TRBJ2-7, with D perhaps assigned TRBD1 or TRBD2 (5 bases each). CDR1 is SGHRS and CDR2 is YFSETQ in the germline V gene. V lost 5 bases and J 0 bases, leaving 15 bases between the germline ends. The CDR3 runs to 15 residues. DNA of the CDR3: TGCGCCAGCAGACCCGGGACGGCTAGCTCCTACGAGCAGTACGTC. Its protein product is CASRPGTASSYEQYV.

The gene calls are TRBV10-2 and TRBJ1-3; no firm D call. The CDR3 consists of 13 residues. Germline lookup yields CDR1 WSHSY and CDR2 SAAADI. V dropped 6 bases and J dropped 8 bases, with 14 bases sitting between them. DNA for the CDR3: TGCGCCAGCAGCGCAGGCTACGGGGACACCATATATTTT. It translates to CASSAGYGDTIYF.

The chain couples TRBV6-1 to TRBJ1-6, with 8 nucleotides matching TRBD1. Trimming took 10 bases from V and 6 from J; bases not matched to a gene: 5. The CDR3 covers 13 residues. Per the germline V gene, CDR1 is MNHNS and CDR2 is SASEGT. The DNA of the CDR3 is TGTGCCATCGGACAGGGTGGTAATTCACCCCTCCACTTT. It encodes CAIGQGGNSPLHF.

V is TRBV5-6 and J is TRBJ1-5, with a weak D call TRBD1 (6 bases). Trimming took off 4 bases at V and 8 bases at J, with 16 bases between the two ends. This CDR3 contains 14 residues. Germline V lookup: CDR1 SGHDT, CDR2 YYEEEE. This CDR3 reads CASSHPDSGKPQHF. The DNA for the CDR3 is TGTGCCAGCAGCCATCCGGACAGTGGAAAGCCCCAGCATTTT.

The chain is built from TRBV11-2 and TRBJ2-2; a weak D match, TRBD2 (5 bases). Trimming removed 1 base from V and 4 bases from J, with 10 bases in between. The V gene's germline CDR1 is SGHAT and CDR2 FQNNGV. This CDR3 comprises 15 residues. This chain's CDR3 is CASSLVGLLTGELFF. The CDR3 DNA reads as TGTGCCAGCAGCTTAGTCGGACTGCTCACCGGGGAGCTGTTTTTT.

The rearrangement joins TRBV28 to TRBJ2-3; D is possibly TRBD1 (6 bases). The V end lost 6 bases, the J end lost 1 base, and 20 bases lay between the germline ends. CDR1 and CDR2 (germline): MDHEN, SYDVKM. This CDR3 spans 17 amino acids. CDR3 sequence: CASRPPGHRKGTDTQYF. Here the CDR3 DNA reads TGTGCCAGCAGACCCCCGGGACACCGAAAGGGCACAGATACGCAGTATTTT.